This TCR beta chain was sequenced for a study of T cell clones after liver transplantation (dated by TCRdb to the late 2010s). Background on the whole study: The samples were obtained from ITN030ST, a randomized trial that attempted immunosuppression withdrawal within 2 years after liver transplantation. After a pre-transplant mixed lymphocyte reaction, TCRbeta sequencing was used to pinpoint donor-reactive T cell clones, which were subsequently tracked in post-transplant blood. As an antigen-independent comparator for the donor-reactive sequences, third party-reactive TCRbeta sequences from pre-transplant MLRs were identified as well. Three of the eight recipients were HCV-positive; the others were transplanted for non-autoimmune, non-viral indications. Subjects received no induction therapy and standard immunosuppression until randomization at 12-24 months post-transplant. Tolerance was defined as complete withdrawal of immunosuppression for at least one year without a rise in liver enzymes beyond twice the upper limit of normal. Blood samples were taken pre-transplant, pre-randomization before withdrawal, and post-randomization after full withdrawal or failed withdrawal. The studied cohort comprised 8 liver transplant recipients, 3 classified as tolerant and 5 as non-tolerant.

Comments on this clone: What this receptor recognizes is not known. No much larger clone is present one base from it, and per-base qualities are unavailable.

From the germline V gene (reference sequence), CDR1 is SEHNR and CDR2 is FQNEAQ. Reading from cysteine to phenylalanine, the CDR3 counts 13 amino acids. Only CDR3 DNA is held: 39 bases, read in frame from base 1. The germline V and J ends show losses of 5 bases and 8 bases respectively, and no gene match explains 7 bases of the junction. High-throughput TCRbeta CDR3 sequencing of frozen genomic DNA was performed by immunoSEQ, with PCR amplification, mapping, bias correction and internal controls included. From the authors' description of their analysis: Only productive rearrangements were retained, with each unique TCRbeta sequence defined by its CDR3 nucleotide sequence together with its V and J gene. For classification of a sequence as donor-reactive, at least 5-fold expansion in CFSE-low cells relative to unstimulated pre-transplant cells and a frequency of at least 0.01% were required. Minimum frequency thresholds were set for each subject on the basis of the unstimulated sample with the lowest template count, so that a detection power of at least 90% was ensured. Jensen-Shannon divergence between the top 1000 TCRbeta sequences after and before transplant was used to measure repertoire turnover. Two-sided Fisher's exact tests were used to test for changes in the detection of donor-reactive sequences. TCRdb re-hosts the immuneACCESS table, in-frame sequences only. Its copies lack some clones; in the studies checked, an unresolved V gene accounts for under half of them, and the cause for the rest is not known. That table furnishes V, J and clone size, whereas the DNA furnished D and trimming. Within this sample are tens of thousands of clones, with 90% to 95% of them counted one time only. The ten largest account for about 25% of the sample.

General conclusions and limits of the study: In two subjects, low numbers of available donor cells limited the measurable donor-reactive repertoire. A greater decline was seen for donor-reactive sequences than for third party-reactive sequences, suggesting partial antigen-specific deletion unrelated to withdrawal success. Because of small, heterogeneous patient numbers and non-standardized post-transplant time points, the conclusions were only preliminary. Since no allograft tissue specimens were available, donor-reactive T cells may have migrated into the graft instead of being deleted. In most of the 8 subjects, circulating donor-reactive CD4 TCRbeta sequences decreased significantly after transplant, regardless of tolerance or HCV status. When repertoire turnover was taken into account, detection of donor-reactive sequences was significantly reduced in 7 of 8 subjects for CD4 and in 8 of 8 subjects for CD8.

Unstimulated PBMCs, after thawing, were stained for CD3, CD4 and CD8 and then FACS-sorted into CD3+CD4+ and CD3+CD8+ populations. All 8 studied subjects were randomized to withdrawal of immunosuppression. The Qiagen DNeasy Blood and Tissue Kit was used to isolate genomic DNA. Recombination connected TRBV7-9 to TRBJ1-2, and TRBD1 aligns with 8 junction nucleotides. The sample was CD8+ T cells from blood, taken less than 28 months after liver transplant. The source is a human patient who received a liver transplant. Following transplantation, T cells from the graft donor may be among those present. The CDR3 is CASSVGQAEGYTF. The nucleotide sequence is given as TGTGCCAGCAGCGTGGGACAGGCTGAAGGCTACACCTTC.